Listed below are T cell receptor beta chains from one sample, sequenced in a study of Tregs in tolerant kidney transplant recipients. TCRdb keeps only in-frame clones here, not all; method: immunoSEQ multiplex PCR. The sample includes over 70,000 clones, roughly 90% of them seen just once. The sample here was CD4+ T cells from blood (PBMCs), taken 24 months after the transplant. The source of these receptors is a human patient who received a combined kidney and bone marrow transplant. The graft donor may account for some of the T cells. Both conserved end residues are part of each CDR3.

CDR3aa: CAWKAGLAGTVSYEQYF
v_gene: TRBV30

CDR3aa: CAWSGTGGSGGQYF
v_gene: TRBV30

CDR3aa: CASSPDREGPYEQYF
v_gene: TRBV6-7

CDR3aa: CASSQDLRAGAYNEQFF
v_gene: TRBV4-3

CDR3aa: CASSFGAGATDTQYF
v_gene: TRBV19

CDR3aa: CAWSTGIAGVYEQYF
v_gene: TRBV30

CDR3aa: CASSSKLAGSSYEQYF
v_gene: TRBV7-3

CDR3aa: CAIRLAGETDTQYF
v_gene: TRBV10-3

CDR3aa: CASTLGQAYNEQFF
v_gene: TRBV7-9

CDR3aa: CASIPRTLYEQYF
v_gene: TRBV2

CDR3aa: CASSQEGEGQERTANYGYTF
v_gene: TRBV14

CDR3aa: CASTSQNGETQYF
v_gene: TRBV6-1

CDR3aa: CASSPRGGAGRYNEQFF
v_gene: TRBV5-6

CDR3aa: CASSYLAGGPRYF
v_gene: TRBV6-5

CDR3aa: CASKPAGGYEQYF
v_gene: TRBV7-3

CDR3aa: CASSFLADTQYF
v_gene: TRBV7-8

CDR3aa: CASSQAPPGGTEAFF
v_gene: TRBV4-2

CDR3aa: CASSGRQGGETQYF
v_gene: TRBV5-4

CDR3aa: CASSLAISGEQYF
v_gene: TRBV7-8

CDR3aa: CASNRDRSTDTQYF
v_gene: TRBV19

CDR3aa: CASSVGGQFSGNTIYF
v_gene: TRBV9

CDR3aa: CASSFSTAGGAFF
v_gene: TRBV7-2

CDR3aa: CASSQVEGGPFDEQFF
v_gene: TRBV4-1

CDR3aa: CASSDRGYEQYF
v_gene: TRBV19

CDR3aa: CASTPQGWETQYF
v_gene: TRBV5-1

CDR3aa: CASSTGGILYEQYF
v_gene: TRBV6-1

CDR3aa: CASSPTTGTTYEQYF
v_gene: TRBV5-4

CDR3aa: CASSSLQADTQYF
v_gene: TRBV7-7

CDR3aa: CASSGYSHTQYF
v_gene: TRBV5-8

CDR3aa: CASSLAVGQGLHQETQYF
v_gene: TRBV5-1

CDR3aa: CASSQGGRGGITDTQYF
v_gene: TRBV4-1

CDR3aa: CASSSQVGTEAFF
v_gene: TRBV7-9